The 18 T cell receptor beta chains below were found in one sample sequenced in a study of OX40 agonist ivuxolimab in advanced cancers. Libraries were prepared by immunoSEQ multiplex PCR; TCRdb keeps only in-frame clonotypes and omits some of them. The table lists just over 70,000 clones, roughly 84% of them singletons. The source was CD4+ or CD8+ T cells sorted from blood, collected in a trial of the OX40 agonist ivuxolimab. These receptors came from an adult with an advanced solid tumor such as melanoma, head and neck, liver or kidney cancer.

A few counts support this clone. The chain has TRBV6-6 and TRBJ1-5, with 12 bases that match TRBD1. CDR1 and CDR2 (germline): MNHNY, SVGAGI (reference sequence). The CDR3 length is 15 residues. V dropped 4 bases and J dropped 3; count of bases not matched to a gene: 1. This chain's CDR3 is CASSWGQGANQPQHF. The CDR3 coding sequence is TGTGCCAGCAGTTGGGGACAGGGGGCCAATCAGCCCCAGCATTTT.

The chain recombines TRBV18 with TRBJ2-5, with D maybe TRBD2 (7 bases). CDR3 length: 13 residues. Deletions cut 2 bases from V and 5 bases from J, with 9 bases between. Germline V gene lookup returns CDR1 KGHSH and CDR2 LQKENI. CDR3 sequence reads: CASSPAGAETQYF. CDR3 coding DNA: TGTGCCAGCTCACCAGCGGGGGCGGAGACCCAGTACTTC.

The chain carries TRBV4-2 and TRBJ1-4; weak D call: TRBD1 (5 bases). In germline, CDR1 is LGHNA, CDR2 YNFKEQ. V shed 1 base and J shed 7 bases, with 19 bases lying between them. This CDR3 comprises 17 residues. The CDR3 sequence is CASSQVSFGRASEKLFF. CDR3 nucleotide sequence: TGTGCCAGCAGCCAAGTGAGTTTCGGCAGGGCAAGTGAAAAACTGTTTTTT.

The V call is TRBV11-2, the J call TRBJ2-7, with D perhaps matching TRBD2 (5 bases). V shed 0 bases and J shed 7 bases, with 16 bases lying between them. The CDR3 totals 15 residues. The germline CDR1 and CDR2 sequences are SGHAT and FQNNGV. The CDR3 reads CASSLEEAGRKEQYF. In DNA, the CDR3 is TGTGCCAGCAGCTTAGAGGAGGCTGGTAGGAAAGAGCAGTACTTC.

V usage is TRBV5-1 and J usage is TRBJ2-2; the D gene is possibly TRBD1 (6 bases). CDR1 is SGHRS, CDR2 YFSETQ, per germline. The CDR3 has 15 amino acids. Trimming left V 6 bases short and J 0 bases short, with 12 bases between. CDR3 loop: CASTIQGANTGELFF. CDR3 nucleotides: TGCGCCAGCACAATACAGGGTGCGAACACCGGGGAGCTGTTTTTT.

DNA for the CDR3: TGTGCCAGCAGAGGGGACAGGGGCTTTTATAATTCACCCCTCCACTTT. It is translated as CASRGDRGFYNSPLHF. The chain has TRBV2 and TRBJ1-6; 10 bases align to TRBD1. The length of the CDR3 is 16 residues. CDR1 and CDR2 (germline): SNHLY, FYNNEI. V trimming: 6 bases; J trimming: 4 bases; junction bases outside the gene matches: 6.

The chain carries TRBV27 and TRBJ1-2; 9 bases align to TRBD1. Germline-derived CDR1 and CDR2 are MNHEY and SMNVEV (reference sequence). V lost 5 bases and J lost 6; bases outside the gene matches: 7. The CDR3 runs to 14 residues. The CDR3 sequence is CASSPWDRENGYTF. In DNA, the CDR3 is TGTGCCAGCAGTCCCTGGGACAGGGAGAATGGCTACACCTTC.

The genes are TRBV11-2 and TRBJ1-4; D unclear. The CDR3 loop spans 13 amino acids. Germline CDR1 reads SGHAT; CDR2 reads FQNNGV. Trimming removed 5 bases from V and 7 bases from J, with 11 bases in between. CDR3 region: CASSPSGFEKLFF. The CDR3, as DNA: TGTGCCAGCAGCCCCAGTGGATTTGAAAAACTGTTTTTT.

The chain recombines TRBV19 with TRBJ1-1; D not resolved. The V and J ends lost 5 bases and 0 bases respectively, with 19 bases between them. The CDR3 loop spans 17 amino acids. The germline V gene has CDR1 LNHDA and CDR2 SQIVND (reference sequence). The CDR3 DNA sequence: TGTGCCAGTAGTTCACCGTTTCGGTCGTCGGTGAACACTGAAGCTTTCTTT. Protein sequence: CASSSPFRSSVNTEAFF.

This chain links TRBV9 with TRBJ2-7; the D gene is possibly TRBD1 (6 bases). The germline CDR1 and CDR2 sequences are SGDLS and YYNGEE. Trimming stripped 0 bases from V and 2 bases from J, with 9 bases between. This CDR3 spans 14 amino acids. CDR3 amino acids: CASSVEQGPYEQYF. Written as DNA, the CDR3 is TGTGCCAGCAGCGTAGAACAGGGCCCCTACGAGCAGTACTTC. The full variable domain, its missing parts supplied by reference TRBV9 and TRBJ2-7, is DSGVTQTPKHLITATGQRVTLRCSPRSGDLSVYWYQQSLDQGLQFLIQYYNGEERAKGNILERFSAQQFPDLHSELNLSSLELGDSALYFCASSVEQGPYEQYFGPGTRLTVT.

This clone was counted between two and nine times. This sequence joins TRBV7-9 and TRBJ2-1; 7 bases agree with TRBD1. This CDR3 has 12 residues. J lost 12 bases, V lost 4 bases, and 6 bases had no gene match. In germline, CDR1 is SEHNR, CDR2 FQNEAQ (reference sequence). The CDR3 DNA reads TGTGCCAGCAGCTACAGGGGAATAGGGCAGTTCTTC. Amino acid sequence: CASSYRGIGQFF.

The CDR3 here is CASSQITVTEAFF. The CDR3 bases are TGTGCCAGCAGTCAAATCACGGTAACTGAAGCTTTCTTT. The V call is TRBV7-2, the J call TRBJ1-1; D not certain. The V end lost 6 bases, the J end lost 5 bases, and 13 bases lay between the germline ends. The germline V gene has CDR1 SGHTA and CDR2 FQGNSA. The CDR3 consists of 13 residues.

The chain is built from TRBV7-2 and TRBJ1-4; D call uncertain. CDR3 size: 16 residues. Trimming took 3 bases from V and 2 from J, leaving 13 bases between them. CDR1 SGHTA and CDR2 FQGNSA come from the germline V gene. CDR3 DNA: TGTGCCAGCAGCTTCACCATTTCCCACACTAATGAAAAACTGTTTTTT. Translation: CASSFTISHTNEKLFF.

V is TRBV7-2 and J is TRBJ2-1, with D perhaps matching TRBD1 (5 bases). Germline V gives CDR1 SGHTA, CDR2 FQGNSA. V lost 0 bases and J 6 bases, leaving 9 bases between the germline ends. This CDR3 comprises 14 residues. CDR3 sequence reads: CASSLAKDINEQFF. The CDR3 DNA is TGTGCCAGCAGCTTAGCGAAGGACATCAATGAGCAGTTCTTC.

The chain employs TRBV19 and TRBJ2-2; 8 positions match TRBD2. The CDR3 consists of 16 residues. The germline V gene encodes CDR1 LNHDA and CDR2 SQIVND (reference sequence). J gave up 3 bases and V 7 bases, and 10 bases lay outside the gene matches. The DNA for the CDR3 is TGTGCCAGTAAACATTTAGCGGGACTTGACACCGGGGAGCTGTTTTTT. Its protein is CASKHLAGLDTGELFF.

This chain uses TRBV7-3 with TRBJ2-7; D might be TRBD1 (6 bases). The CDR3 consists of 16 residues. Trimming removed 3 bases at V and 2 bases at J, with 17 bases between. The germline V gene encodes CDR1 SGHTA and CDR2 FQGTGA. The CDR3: CASSFRGLRDTYEQYF. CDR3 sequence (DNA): TGTGCCAGCAGCTTTAGGGGGTTACGGGACACCTACGAGCAGTACTTC. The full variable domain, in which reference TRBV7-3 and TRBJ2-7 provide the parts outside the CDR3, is GAGVSQTPSNKVTEKGKYVELRCDPISGHTALYWYRQSLGQGPEFLIYFQGTGAADDSGLPNDRFFAVRPEGSVSTLKIQRTERGDSAVYLCASSFRGLRDTYEQYFGPGTRLTVT.

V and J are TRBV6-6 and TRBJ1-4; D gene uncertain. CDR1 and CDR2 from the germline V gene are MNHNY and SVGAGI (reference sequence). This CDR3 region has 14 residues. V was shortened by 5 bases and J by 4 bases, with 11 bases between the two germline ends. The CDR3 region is CASSQGRYNEKLFF. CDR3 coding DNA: TGTGCCAGCAGTCAAGGACGGTATAATGAAAAACTGTTTTTT.

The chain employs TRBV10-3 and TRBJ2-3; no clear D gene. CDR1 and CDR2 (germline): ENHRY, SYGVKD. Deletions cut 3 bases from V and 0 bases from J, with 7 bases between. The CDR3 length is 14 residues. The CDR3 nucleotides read TGTGCCATCAGTGAAGGGCGGAGCACAGATACGCAGTATTTT. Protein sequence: CAISEGRSTDTQYF.